This TCR beta chain was identified during a study of blood T cell repertoires in COVID-19. V lost 0 bases, J lost 4 bases, and 13 bases lay in between. This CDR3 region has 15 residues. Germline CDR1 is SGHTS and CDR2 is YDEGEE. Source study methods: Reference gene primer amplification in the assay estimated nucleated cell counts. Method: immunoSEQ multiplex PCR; TCRdb's copy keeps in-frame clones and lacks some. V and J calls plus clone size are reproduced from that table; the DNA served to infer D and trimming. The sample carries roughly 57,000 clones, approximately 92% recorded once. The J gene is TRBJ1-2, the V gene TRBV5-8, with D possibly being TRBD1 (5 bases). Sequencing was done on a sample of peripheral blood. The clonotype comes from an elderly man with acute or convalescent COVID-19. In DNA form, the CDR3 reads TGTGCCAGCAGCTTGGGACAGCCTGGAAGCTATGGCTACACCTTC. This codes for CASSLGQPGSYGYTF.